The rows below give T cell receptor beta chains drawn from one sample of a study of T cells in Graves' hyperthyroidism and ophthalmopathy. TCRdb called the multiplex PCR reads again in MiXCR, with one record for every CDR3 protein. The repertoire holds 650,000 to 850,000 distinct CDR3 sequences, with about 17% as singletons. The sequencing sample was made of blood. These receptors were taken from a woman aged 50 to 60 with Graves' hyperthyroidism that later progressed to Graves' ophthalmopathy. The CDR3 runs from the conserved cysteine through the conserved F or W. D genes are given only for firm matches. Expanded clones are given a class, and other clones once, few, many or no size at all.

>TRBJ2-3|many|TRBD2|TRBV7-2|14
TGTGCCAGCAGCACCAGGACTAGCGGAGATACGCAGTATTTT
CASSTRTSGDTQYF
>TRBJ2-5|NA|TRBD2|TRBV6-5|14
TGTGCCAGCAGTTACTCGACCGGGAGGGAGACCCAGTACTTC
CASSYSTGRETQYF
>TRBJ2-5|NA|NA|TRBV9|16
TGTGCCAGCAGCGTAGGGGCAGGGCGGCTTATGGAGACCCAGTACTTC
CASSVGAGRLMETQYF
>TRBJ1-5|many|NA|TRBV5-5|16
TGTGCCAGCAGCTTGGAACGGCCTCAGGGCAATCAGCCCCAGCATTTT
CASSLERPQGNQPQHF
>TRBJ2-1|few|TRBD2|TRBV5-1|13
TGCGCCAGCAGCCGGGAGGGTAGTTATGAGCAGTTCTTC
CASSREGSYEQFF
>TRBJ1-1|NA|NA|TRBV9|15
TGTGCCAGCAGCGCTACGGGACGGAAGAACACTGAAGCTTTCTTT
CASSATGRKNTEAFF
>TRBJ2-6|few|TRBD1|TRBV24-1|19
TGTGCCACCAGTGAATCGACAGGGGGGGGAATCTCTGGGACCAACGTCCTGACTTTC
CATSESTGGGISGTNVLTF
>TRBJ2-4|few|TRBD1|TRBV18|14
TGTGCCAGCTCGAAGACAGGGGATTCAAACATTCAGTACTTC
CASSKTGDSNIQYF
>TRBJ2-6|few|NA|TRBV27|12
TGTGCCAGCAGTCATGGGGCCAACGTCCTGACTTTC
CASSHGANVLTF
>TRBJ2-5|NA|NA|TRBV12-5|11
TGTGCTAGTGGTTTAGATGAGACCCAGTACTTC
CASGLDETQYF
>TRBJ1-2|NA|NA|TRBV27|15
TGTGCCAGCAGTTTCGGCAGGGAGGCTGGGTATGGCTACACCTTC
CASSFGREAGYGYTF
>TRBJ1-2|many|TRBD1|TRBV5-1|16
TGCGCCAGCAGCCCCACGTCGGCGACAGGGGTTGAAGGCTACACCTTC
CASSPTSATGVEGYTF
>TRBJ2-5|many|NA|TRBV20-1|11
TGCAGTGCTCTAGGGGAAGAGACCCAGTACTTC
CSALGEETQYF
>TRBJ1-1|many|NA|TRBV5-1|15
TGCGCCAGCAGCCCACAGACGGTCATGAACACTGAAGCTTTCTTT
CASSPQTVMNTEAFF
>TRBJ1-5|few|TRBD1|TRBV4-1|17
TGCGCCAGCAGCCCCTACCAGACAGGGGGAAGCAATCAGCCCCAGCATTTT
CASSPYQTGGSNQPQHF
>TRBJ2-3|many|TRBD2|TRBV9|15
TGTGCCAGCAGCGTAGGCGGGGGAAACACAGATACGCAGTATTTT
CASSVGGGNTDTQYF
>TRBJ1-4|NA|NA|TRBV5-1|15
TGCGCCAGCAGCCCCGAGACAGCGCTTTATGAAAAACTGTTTTTT
CASSPETALYEKLFF
>TRBJ1-2|NA|NA|TRBV6-6|15
TGTGCCAGCAGTTACTCGACCTCGCCCGACTATGGCTACACCTTC
CASSYSTSPDYGYTF
>TRBJ1-2|NA|TRBD1|TRBV4-1|13
TGCGCCAGCAGGGGGACAGGAGCCTATGGCTACACCTTC
CASRGTGAYGYTF
>TRBJ2-3|few|NA|TRBV5-1|15
TGCGCCAGCAGCTCCCAAATTTACAGACCAGATACGCAGTATTTT
CASSSQIYRPDTQYF
>TRBJ1-1|few|NA|TRBV6-5|12
TGTGCCAGCAGTTACCGGGGGAAAGAGGCTTTCTTT
CASSYRGKEAFF
>TRBJ2-1|NA|NA|TRBV10-3|12
TGTGCCACGGGGGACAGACTCAATGAGCAGTTCTTC
CATGDRLNEQFF
>TRBJ2-1|few|TRBD1|TRBV3-1|15
TGTGCCAGCAGCCAACCAGGGACAGGGAACAATGAGCAGTTCTTC
CASSQPGTGNNEQFF
>TRBJ1-2|few|TRBD1|TRBV4-1|18
TGCGCCAGCAGCCAAGTATCCGGCAGGGGGAACTCTAACTATGGCTACACCTTC
CASSQVSGRGNSNYGYTF
>TRBJ1-1|NA|NA|TRBV6-2/TRBV6-3|13
TGTGCCAGCGGAGGAGGGGGAGTATCTGAAGCTTTCTTT
CASGGGGVSEAFF
>TRBJ1-6|NA|NA|TRBV20-1|13
TGCAGTGCAGCACAGGGTAATCGGGCACCCCTCCACTTT
CSAAQGNRAPLHF
>TRBJ2-1|many|TRBD1|TRBV3-1|14
TGTGCCAGCAGCCGCCGGACAGGGGATTATGAGCAGTTCTTC
CASSRRTGDYEQFF
>TRBJ2-1|many|TRBD2|TRBV12-3/TRBV12-4|18
TGTGCCAGCAGTTTAGTAAGGACTAGCGGGGGCTCCTACAATGAGCAGTTCTTC
CASSLVRTSGGSYNEQFF
>TRBJ1-3|NA|NA|TRBV28|15
TGTGCCAGCAGTCCTCCAACAGGGAGAGGAGACACCATATATTTT
CASSPPTGRGDTIYF
>TRBJ2-2|many|NA|TRBV20-1|14
TGCAGTGCCGGGACTTTCGTGAACACCGGGGAGCTGTTTTTT
CSAGTFVNTGELFF
>TRBJ1-1|many|NA|TRBV11-2|17
TGTGCCAGCAGCTCGAGCCGGGACGGTAGAAGGAACACTGAAGCTTTCTTT
CASSSSRDGRRNTEAFF
>TRBJ2-2|few|TRBD2|TRBV3-1|15
TGTGCCAGCAGCCAAGTTGCGGGGGTCACCGGGGAGCTGTTTTTT
CASSQVAGVTGELFF
>TRBJ1-5|many|NA|TRBV2|14
TGTGCCAGCAACCAACAGGGACGCAATCAGCCCCAGCATTTT
CASNQQGRNQPQHF
>TRBJ2-2|NA|TRBD2|TRBV11-2|17
TGTGCCAGCAGTCAAAGGGCGGGGGGGGGCCACACCGGGGAGCTGTTTTTT
CASSQRAGGGHTGELFF
>TRBJ2-7|NA|TRBD1|TRBV29-1|13
TGCAGCGTGACAGGGTTGAGCTCCTACGAGCAGTACTTC
CSVTGLSSYEQYF
>TRBJ2-5|few|TRBD2|TRBV27|16
TGTGCCAGCAGTTTGGCCGGGCCCCCGCGCGGGGGGACCCAGTACTTC
CASSLAGPPRGGTQYF
>TRBJ1-5|few|NA|TRBV18|16
TGTGCCAGCTCTCGCGCTTACGGACATTTAAATCAGCCCCAGCATTTT
CASSRAYGHLNQPQHF
>TRBJ1-5|many|NA|TRBV27|15
TGTGCCAGCAGTTTAGCCGGACAGACCAATCAGCCCCAGCATTTT
CASSLAGQTNQPQHF
>TRBJ1-4|NA|TRBD1|TRBV12-3/TRBV12-4|15
TGTGCCAGCAGACGAGCAGGGGGAGGTAATGAAAAACTGTTTTTT
CASRRAGGGNEKLFF
>TRBJ1-4|many|NA|TRBV20-1|12
TGCAGTGCGGGACAAACGAATGAAAAACTGTTTTTT
CSAGQTNEKLFF
>TRBJ2-5|many|NA|TRBV12-3/TRBV12-4|11
TGTGCCAGCAGTTTGGGAACAGCGGAACACTTC
CASSLGTAEHF
>TRBJ2-2|many|TRBD1|TRBV10-3|19
TGTGCCATCAGTGAGTCCGGGACAGGGGGCTCCCGGGGGACCGGGGAGCTGTTTTTT
CAISESGTGGSRGTGELFF
>TRBJ2-5|many|TRBD2|TRBV3-1|15
TGTGCCAGCAGCCAAGAGGCTAGCGGGGGAGAGACCCAGTACTTC
CASSQEASGGETQYF
>TRBJ2-1|NA|NA|TRBV5-1|15
TGCGCCAGCAGCTTAGTAGTGGGGGCCTACAATGAGCAGTTCTTC
CASSLVVGAYNEQFF
>TRBJ2-7|NA|TRBD2|TRBV20-1|15
TGCAGTGCTGGGGCGGGTCGGGGGGGCAACGACGAGCAGTACTTC
CSAGAGRGGNDEQYF
>TRBJ1-1|many|NA|TRBV3-1|15
TGTGCCAGCAGCCAAGTTCGGGGGGGATCCACTGAAGCTTTCTTT
CASSQVRGGSTEAFF
>TRBJ2-2|few|NA|TRBV3-1|14
TGTGCCAGCAGCCGGGCTAGCAACACCGGGGAGCTGTTTTTT
CASSRASNTGELFF
>TRBJ2-7|many|TRBD1|TRBV20-1|13
TGCAGTGCAAGAAGACAGGGGGCTTGGGAGCAGTACTTC
CSARRQGAWEQYF
>TRBJ2-1|many|TRBD2|TRBV12-3/TRBV12-4|15
TGTGCCAGCAGACCTAGCGGGGCCACCTCCAATGAGCAGTTCTTC
CASRPSGATSNEQFF